These 13 T cell receptor beta chains were sequenced from one sample in a study of shared clonotypes between healthy human individuals. Naive CD8 cells lacked CD45RO, underwent positive selection for CCR7 and left out terminally differentiated effector memory CD45RA+ cells. TCRdb keeps only in-frame clones here, not all; method: immunoSEQ multiplex PCR. The sample yields around 2.1 million clones, 85% to 95% seen once. Sequenced: naive CD8+ T cells from PBMCs. These receptors were obtained from a man younger than 35 in good health. Some clones in this sample may be carry-over from other donors' samples.

The chain joins TRBV9 to TRBJ2-7; a weak D match, TRBD1 (6 bases). Trimming took 3 bases from V and 3 from J, leaving 19 bases between them. The length of the CDR3 is 16 residues. Germline-derived CDR1 and CDR2 are SGDLS and YYNGEE. The CDR3 coding sequence is TGTGCCAGCAGCGCCCGTCCCGGGACAATTCGCTACGAGCAGTACTTC. It is translated as CASSARPGTIRYEQYF.

The V gene is TRBV29-1, the J gene TRBJ1-2; 12 bases are shared with TRBD1. Germline V gives CDR1 SQVTM, CDR2 ANQGSEA. J was trimmed by 7 bases and V by 6 bases; bases with no gene match: 3. This CDR3 has 12 residues. The CDR3 sequence: CSVPGQGAGYTF. For the CDR3, the DNA is TGCAGCGTGCCGGGACAGGGGGCTGGCTACACCTTC.

V is TRBV28 and J is TRBJ2-3; a possible D gene is TRBD2 (6 bases). The CDR3 totals 13 residues. The germline CDR1 and CDR2 sequences are MDHEN and SYDVKM. The germline V and J ends were trimmed by 5 bases and 4 bases, with 10 bases remaining between them. This CDR3 is CASSHRGSDTQYF. In DNA, the CDR3 is TGTGCCAGCAGTCATCGGGGGTCAGATACGCAGTATTTT.

This rearrangement joins TRBV5-8 to TRBJ2-7; perhaps D is TRBD1 or TRBD2 (5 bases each). CDR3 length: 14 amino acids. Germline V CDR1 and CDR2: SGHTS, YDEGEE. V lost 3 bases to trimming and J lost 0 bases, with 10 bases between them. CDR3 nucleotides: TGTGCCAGCAGCTACGGGACGGGCTCCTACGAGCAGTACTTC. This translates into CASSYGTGSYEQYF.

This rearrangement joins TRBV5-4 to TRBJ1-1; 8 nucleotides align to TRBD1. Germline values: CDR1 SGHNT, CDR2 YYREEE (reference sequence). The V gene end was trimmed by 3 bases and the J gene end by 0 bases; junction bases not matched to a gene: 13. The CDR3 covers 18 residues. The CDR3 sequence: CASSWATGARNMNTEAFF. Written as DNA, the CDR3 is TGTGCCAGCAGCTGGGCGACAGGGGCTAGGAACATGAACACTGAAGCTTTCTTT.

The chain links TRBV7-9 to TRBJ2-3, with D perhaps TRBD2 (5 bases). Between the trimmed V and J ends, which lost 6 bases and 2 bases, there was a span of 15 bases. Looked up from germline, CDR1 is SEHNR and CDR2 is FQNEAQ (reference sequence). The CDR3 extends over 15 amino acids. CDR3 sequence reads: CASSSERKVTDTQYF. CDR3 DNA sequence: TGTGCCAGCAGTTCTGAGCGGAAGGTCACAGATACGCAGTATTTT. Supplemented by reference TRBV7-9 and TRBJ2-3, the full variable domain reads DTGVSQNPRHKITKRGQNVTFRCDPISEHNRLYWYRQTLGQGPEFLTYFQNEAQLEKSRLLSDRFSAERPKGSFSTLEIQRTEQGDSAMYLCASSSERKVTDTQYFGPGTRLTVL.

The rearrangement links TRBV5-6 to TRBJ2-1, with D perhaps given as TRBD1 or TRBD2 (5 bases each). Germline V gene lookup returns CDR1 SGHDT and CDR2 YYEEEE. The V end lost 0 bases, the J end lost 4 bases, and 11 bases lay between the germline ends. This CDR3 has 15 amino acids. CDR3 nucleotide sequence: TGTGCCAGCAGCTTGGCCTCGTGGGGGTACAATGAGCAGTTCTTC. It translates to CASSLASWGYNEQFF.

CDR3 coding DNA: TGTGCCAGCAGTTCGTCCCTGGAGGCCCGAACCTACAATGAGCAGTTCTTC. It specifies CASSSSLEARTYNEQFF. The chain joins TRBV28 to TRBJ2-1; weak D call: TRBD2 (5 bases). The CDR3 runs 17 residues. Germline CDR1 MDHEN, CDR2 SYDVKM. The ends were cut back, 4 bases at V and 2 bases at J, with 18 bases in the middle.

This sequence joins TRBV30 and TRBJ1-2, with D unclear. CDR1 is GTSNPN, CDR2 SVGIG, per germline (reference sequence). V lost 4 bases and J lost 0, with 9 bases in between. The CDR3 loop spans 13 amino acids. CDR3 loop: CAWTGDSNYGYTF. The CDR3 DNA reads TGTGCCTGGACAGGAGACTCTAACTATGGCTACACCTTC. Together with reference TRBV30 and TRBJ1-2, the CDR3 gives the full variable domain: SQTIHQWPATLVQPVGSPLSLECTVEGTSNPNLYWYRQAAGRGLQLLFYSVGIGQISSEVPQNLSASRPQDRQFILSSKKLLLSDSGFYLCAWTGDSNYGYTFGSGTRLTVV.

The chain employs TRBV10-3 and TRBJ2-3; TRBD2 aligns across 8 bases. CDR3 length: 14 amino acids. V gave up 8 bases and J gave up 0 bases; unmatched junction bases: 4. The germline CDR1 and CDR2 sequences are ENHRY and SYGVKD. The CDR3 loop reads CAIHSGISTDTQYF. For the CDR3, the DNA is TGTGCCATCCATAGCGGGATCAGCACAGATACGCAGTATTTT.

This sequence joins TRBV11-2 and TRBJ2-1; TRBD2 is a possible D gene (6 bases). Germline V gene sequence: CDR1 SGHAT, CDR2 FQNNGV. The CDR3 consists of 14 residues. V lost 7 bases and J 9 bases, leaving 19 bases between the germline ends. Here the CDR3 DNA reads TGTGCCAGCACCGCTCGACTAGGATGGGGTGAGCAGTTCTTC. Amino acids: CASTARLGWGEQFF.

This clone showed up just a few times. CDR3 nucleotide sequence: TGTGCCAGCAGCCAAGACATAATGAACACTGAAGCTTTCTTT. It translates to CASSQDIMNTEAFF. The V call is TRBV14, the J call TRBJ1-1; D unresolved. CDR3 length: 14 amino acids. CDR1 is SGHDN and CDR2 is FVKESK in the germline V gene. Trimming removed 0 bases from V and 0 bases from J, with 5 bases in between. The full variable domain, in which reference TRBV14 and TRBJ1-1 provide the parts outside the CDR3, is EAGVTQFPSHSVIEKGQTVTLRCDPISGHDNLYWYRRVMGKEIKFLLHFVKESKQDESGMPNNRFLAERTGGTYSTLKVQPAELEDSGVYFCASSQDIMNTEAFFGQGTRLTVV.

V usage is TRBV7-9 and J usage is TRBJ2-3; TRBD2 is a possible D gene (6 bases). V lost 5 bases and J 12 bases, leaving 24 bases between the germline ends. From germline, CDR1 is SEHNR and CDR2 FQNEAQ (reference sequence). The CDR3 extends over 15 amino acids. The CDR3 reads CASSHRDFSHLNQYF. The CDR3 bases are TGTGCCAGCAGCCACCGGGACTTTTCCCACCTCAATCAGTATTTT.